These 4 T cell receptor beta chains came from one sample sequenced in a study of regulatory T cells in long-lasting Graves disease. Sample time point: persistent/refractory GD, antithyroid drugs over 5 years with positive TRAb. TCR sequences were obtained from RNA taken from PBMCs. For TCR beta, libraries came from iRepertoire HTBI primers and Arm-PCR of CDR3 regions. MiXCR was run by TCRdb on the multiplex PCR reads, yielding one entry per CDR3 protein. This sample carries 600,000 to 850,000 distinct CDR3 sequences, about 32% of them seen once, and the ten largest clones take roughly 40%. The sample here was peripheral blood mononuclear cells (PBMCs), taken when the disease was refractory, from a patient treated with antithyroid drugs. The source is a female donor with Graves disease.

A few counts support this clonotype. The chain combines TRBV6-5 with TRBJ1-1; a weak D match, TRBD1 (5 bases). The CDR3 consists of 17 residues. Germline V CDR1 and CDR2: MNHEY, SVGAGI. V was trimmed by 2 bases and J by 0 bases, leaving 16 bases between them. The CDR3 region has the DNA TGTGCCAGCAGTTACCTCCCCGGACGAGGGGTGAACACTGAAGCTTTCTTT. Translated: CASSYLPGRGVNTEAFF.

The chain recombines TRBV9 with TRBJ1-2; D remains unclear. The CDR3 extends over 13 amino acids. Germline CDR1 SGDLS, CDR2 YYNGEE. Trimming removed 1 base from V and 6 bases from J, with 10 bases in between. The CDR3: CASSVLVRDGYTF. The CDR3 DNA reads as TGTGCCAGCAGCGTACTAGTACGGGATGGCTACACCTTC.

V gene TRBV20-1 combines with J gene TRBJ2-2; 8 bases are a match to TRBD2. The trim removed 0 bases at V and 2 bases at J, leaving 5 bases unmatched. The germline V gene encodes CDR1 DFQATT and CDR2 SNEGSKA (reference sequence). This CDR3 region has 16 residues. CDR3 in amino acids: CSARDATSANTGELFF. CDR3 nucleotides: TGCAGTGCTAGAGATGCGACTAGCGCAAACACCGGGGAGCTGTTTTTT.

In regard to this clonotype: One base away lies a much larger clone, so this may be a sequencing read error. This chain links TRBV12-3 or TRBV12-4 with TRBJ1-5; no clear D. This CDR3 spans 13 amino acids. The CDR3 loop reads CASSFSQNRPQHF. The CDR3 nucleotides read TGTGCCAGCAGTTTTAGCCAGAATCGGCCCCAGCATTTT.